These 28 T cell receptor beta chains were all obtained from the same sample, sequenced in a study of blood T cells in healthy people across ages. Alongside a J-beta primer mix, a sample-barcoded 5' primer served in a second PCR lasting 7 to 11 cycles. TCRdb reanalysed the 5' RACE reads using MiXCR and keeps one entry per CDR3 protein. This repertoire shows 700,000 to 950,000 distinct CDR3 sequences, 58% found once; its top ten account for approximately 20%. The sample comprised blood. These receptors originate from a man aged 25-45 years in good health.

V gene TRBV10-3 combines with J gene TRBJ1-2, with D hard to call. CDR1 and CDR2 from the germline V gene are ENHRY and SYGVKD. Trimming removed 2 bases from V and 4 bases from J, with 8 bases in between. This CDR3 comprises 13 residues. CDR3 amino acids: CAISEISGYGYTF. CDR3 nucleotides: TGTGCCATCAGTGAGATTTCTGGCTATGGCTACACCTTC.

The gene calls are TRBV20-1 and TRBJ2-7, with a tentative D call TRBD2 (6 bases). The CDR3 covers 15 residues. Trimming cost V 0 bases and J 3 bases, with 15 bases left between them. Germline CDR1 DFQATT, CDR2 SNEGSKA (reference sequence). The CDR3 loop reads CSARDIDGGLYEQYF. The CDR3 DNA sequence: TGCAGTGCTAGAGATATTGACGGGGGACTCTACGAGCAGTACTTC.

The genes are TRBV11-3 and TRBJ2-1, with D perhaps matching TRBD2 (6 bases). V lost 0 bases, J lost 5 bases, and 14 bases lay in between. The CDR3 runs to 16 residues. From germline, CDR1 is SGHNT and CDR2 YENEEA. The CDR3 coding sequence is TGTGCCAGCAGCTTAGATCGAGGCGGGGTCGACAATGAGCAGTTCTTC. The encoded protein is CASSLDRGGVDNEQFF.

J is TRBJ2-5 and V is TRBV6-1, with TRBD1 matching 9 bases. J was trimmed by 7 bases and V by 0 bases; bases with no gene match: 6. Germline CDR1 MNHNS, CDR2 SASEGT. This CDR3 is built from 15 residues. The CDR3 is CASSEAGTGRVTQYF. The DNA of the CDR3 is TGTGCCAGCAGTGAAGCGGGGACAGGGAGAGTGACCCAGTACTTC.

The rearrangement joins TRBV5-5 to TRBJ1-2; 10 nucleotides align to TRBD1. Germline assignment: CDR1 SGHKS and CDR2 YYEKEE (reference sequence). The CDR3 contains 17 residues. The ends lost 2 bases at V and 4 bases at J; junction bases unmatched: 11. This CDR3 is CASSLRQGASGPYGYTF. The CDR3 region has the DNA TGTGCCAGCAGCTTAAGACAGGGGGCGTCCGGGCCCTATGGCTACACCTTC.

The V call is TRBV20-1, the J call TRBJ2-7, with no clear D. Per germline, CDR1 DFQATT and CDR2 SNEGSKA (reference sequence). Trimming stripped 1 base from V and 6 bases from J, with 13 bases between. The length of the CDR3 is 13 residues. CDR3: CSARARSLGEQYF. CDR3 nucleotide sequence: TGCAGTGCTAGAGCCCGATCCCTGGGCGAGCAGTACTTC.

The chain links TRBV20-1 to TRBJ2-7; D is unresolved. Trimming pared 6 bases from V and 12 bases from J, leaving 21 bases between. CDR1 and CDR2 (germline): DFQATT, SNEGSKA (reference sequence). This CDR3 region has 12 residues. CDR3 coding DNA: TGCAGTGCCAGACCTCAAGTCCAGACCCGGTACTTC. Amino acid sequence: CSARPQVQTRYF.

The chain joins TRBV7-2 to TRBJ2-3, with D tentatively TRBD2 (5 bases). V dropped 5 bases and J dropped 4 bases, with 13 bases sitting between them. CDR1 SGHTA and CDR2 FQGNSA come from the germline V gene. The CDR3 sequence is 14 residues long. For the CDR3, the DNA is TGTGCCAGCAGCCTACTAGATTCGGCAGATACGCAGTATTTT. The encoded protein is CASSLLDSADTQYF.

V usage is TRBV4-2 and J usage is TRBJ2-1, with 7 bases aligning to TRBD1. The germline gives CDR1 LGHNA, CDR2 YNFKEQ. The CDR3 length is 16 residues. Trimming took 3 bases from V and 6 from J; bases not matched to a gene: 11. For the CDR3, the DNA is TGTGCCAGCAGCCATACGATATCCGGGACAGTCAATGAGCAGTTCTTC. Protein sequence: CASSHTISGTVNEQFF.

This sequence joins TRBV5-1 and TRBJ1-5; the D gene is possibly TRBD1 (6 bases). This CDR3 comprises 16 residues. V dropped 4 bases and J dropped 0 bases, with 14 bases sitting between them. Germline CDR1 and CDR2: SGHRS and YFSETQ. The CDR3, as DNA: TGCGCCAGCAGCCAGCATCAGGGGTCTAGCAATCAGCCCCAGCATTTT. This encodes CASSQHQGSSNQPQHF.

The J gene is TRBJ2-7, the V gene TRBV9; possibly TRBD2 for D (5 bases). V was cut by 4 bases and J by 5 bases, with 16 bases left in between. Germline CDR1 is SGDLS and CDR2 is YYNGEE. This CDR3 contains 14 residues. In DNA form, the CDR3 reads TGTGCCAGCAGCCCGCGAGCTAGCAACAACGAGCAGTACTTC. This codes for CASSPRASNNEQYF. Filled out from reference TRBV9 and TRBJ2-7, the complete variable domain reads DSGVTQTPKHLITATGQRVTLRCSPRSGDLSVYWYQQSLDQGLQFLIQYYNGEERAKGNILERFSAQQFPDLHSELNLSSLELGDSALYFCASSPRASNNEQYFGPGTRLTVT.

The chain combines TRBV29-1 with TRBJ2-5; D gene uncertain. Gene TRBJ2-7 matches the end of the DNA better, so the J call may be wrong. Germline lookup yields CDR1 SQVTM and CDR2 ANQGSEA. This CDR3 spans 11 amino acids. The CDR3: CSVSLGCEQYF. Here the CDR3 DNA reads TGCAGCGTTTCCCTAGGATGCGAGCAGTACTTC.

The chain joins TRBV20-1 to TRBJ2-1; D unclear. The germline CDR1 and CDR2 sequences are DFQATT and SNEGSKA (reference sequence). Deletions cut 0 bases from V and 9 bases from J, with 12 bases between. This CDR3 has 13 residues. The CDR3 nucleotides read TGCAGTGCTAGAGAGGGGATAATTAGTGAGCAGTTCTTC. Protein: CSAREGIISEQFF.

This sequence joins TRBV5-1 and TRBJ1-2; TRBD1 aligns across 9 bases. This CDR3 region has 15 residues. The germline CDR1 and CDR2 sequences are SGHRS and YFSETQ. J was trimmed by 7 bases and V by 0 bases; bases with no gene match: 7. CDR3 protein: CASSLEGQGGGGYTF. The CDR3 bases are TGCGCCAGCAGCTTGGAGGGACAGGGAGGAGGTGGCTACACCTTC.

This sequence joins TRBV20-1 and TRBJ2-5; TRBD2 matches 7 bases. Germline CDR1 reads DFQATT; CDR2 reads SNEGSKA (reference sequence). The trim removed 1 base at V and 11 bases at J, leaving 22 bases unmatched. CDR3 size: 17 residues. In DNA form, the CDR3 reads TGCAGTGCTAGAGCTCCACCTTGGAGCGGGAAGTACAATGAGCAGTACTTC. Translation gives CSARAPPWSGKYNEQYF.

The CDR3 spells CSARGFGGEEQYF. The DNA for the CDR3 is TGCAGTGCTAGAGGGTTCGGAGGCGAAGAGCAGTACTTC. The J gene is TRBJ2-7, the V gene TRBV20-1, with D possibly being TRBD2 (5 bases). Germline CDR1 reads DFQATT; CDR2 reads SNEGSKA (reference sequence). Between the trimmed V and J ends, which lost 1 base and 7 bases, there was a span of 14 bases. The CDR3 sequence is 13 residues long.

The V and J genes are TRBV7-6 and TRBJ1-2, with a possible D match to TRBD1 (5 bases). Germline CDR1 SGHVS, CDR2 FNYEAQ. The CDR3 consists of 15 residues. V lost 0 bases and J lost 0, with 8 bases in between. Here the CDR3 DNA reads TGTGCCAGCAGCTTAGCAACAGGAGCTAACTATGGCTACACCTTC. Translation gives CASSLATGANYGYTF.

The V and J genes are TRBV29-1 and TRBJ2-7; weak D call: TRBD1 (5 bases). The germline gives CDR1 SQVTM, CDR2 ANQGSEA. The CDR3 runs 11 residues. The CDR3 region has the DNA TGCGCCTACAGGTACTCCTACGAGCAGTACTTC. Protein: CAYRYSYEQYF.

The V gene is TRBV6-1, the J gene TRBJ2-5, with 10 bases matching TRBD2. The CDR3 length is 18 residues. V shed 5 bases and J 11 bases; nucleotides not matched to a gene: 23. Germline loops: CDR1 MNHNS, CDR2 SASEGT. CDR3 in amino acids: CASSTAIRTSGAYNEQYF. In nucleotides, the CDR3 is TGTGCCAGCAGTACGGCTATCAGGACTAGCGGAGCGTACAATGAGCAGTACTTC.

CDR3 in DNA: TGTGCCAGCAGCCTTACTAAGACCCAGTACTTC. Residues: CASSLTKTQYF. The genes are TRBV2 and TRBJ2-5, with D unclear. Germline lookup yields CDR1 SNHLY and CDR2 FYNNEI. V gave up 6 bases and J gave up 6 bases, with 8 bases separating them. The CDR3 totals 11 residues. The entire variable domain, with the rest obtained from reference TRBV2 and TRBJ2-5, is as follows: EPEVTQTPSHQVTQMGQEVILRCVPISNHLYFYWYRQILGQKVEFLVSFYNNEISEKSEIFDDQFSVERPDGSNFTLKIRSTKLEDSAMYFCASSLTKTQYFGPGTRLLVL.

V usage is TRBV18 and J usage is TRBJ2-5; D might be TRBD1 or TRBD2, each matching 5 bases. V gave up 1 base and J gave up 5 bases, with 11 bases separating them. Germline V gene data show CDR1 as KGHSH and CDR2 as LQKENI. The length of the CDR3 is 14 residues. The CDR3 protein is CASSPQGSPETQYF. CDR3 nucleotide sequence: TGTGCCAGCTCACCACAGGGGAGCCCCGAGACCCAGTACTTC.

This chain joins TRBV20-1 and TRBJ2-1; 8 bases are a match to TRBD2. The CDR3 is 15 residues long. Germline CDR1 and CDR2: DFQATT and SNEGSKA (reference sequence). The trim removed 6 bases at V and 5 bases at J, leaving 12 bases unmatched. The CDR3 bases are TGCAGTGCCCCCGCCTTGCCGGGAGGGAACAATGAGCAGTTCTTC. This sequence encodes CSAPALPGGNNEQFF.

The chain links TRBV6-1 to TRBJ1-1; D is unresolved. Germline CDR1 is MNHNS and CDR2 is SASEGT. V was clipped by 1 base and J by 2 bases, with 8 bases between them. The CDR3 has 14 residues. The CDR3 loop is CASSEVSLNTEAFF. The DNA of the CDR3 is TGTGCCAGCAGTGAAGTAAGTCTTAACACTGAAGCTTTCTTT.

The chain has TRBV27 and TRBJ2-1; 10 nucleotides line up with TRBD2. Germline V CDR1 and CDR2: MNHEY, SMNVEV (reference sequence). Trimming took 8 bases from V and 8 from J; bases not matched to a gene: 6. The length of the CDR3 is 13 residues. The CDR3 reads CASRGLARDEQFF. In DNA, the CDR3 is TGTGCCAGCCGGGGACTAGCGCGCGATGAGCAGTTCTTC.

V is TRBV7-2 and J is TRBJ1-2; 8 bases are a match to TRBD1. Trimming at V came to 1 base and at J to 8 bases, leaving 3 bases not matched to a gene. This CDR3 is 13 amino acids long. Germline-derived CDR1 and CDR2 are SGHTA and FQGNSA. CDR3 nucleotides: TGTGCCAGCAGCTTAGAACAGGGGGAAGGCTACACCTTC. It yields the protein CASSLEQGEGYTF.

With respect to this clonotype: With a much larger clone just one base away, this may be a read error. V is TRBV7-3 and J is TRBJ1-1; D gene ambiguous. CDR1 and CDR2 (germline): SGHTA, FQGTGA. CDR3 length: 12 amino acids. CDR3 nucleotide sequence: TGTGCCAGCAGCTTAGGGAACATTGAAGCTTTCTTT. The encoded protein is CASSLGNIEAFF. Using reference TRBV7-3 and TRBJ1-1 for the parts outside the CDR3, the full variable domain is GAGVSQTPSNKVTEKGKYVELRCDPISGHTALYWYRQSLGQGPEFLIYFQGTGAADDSGLPNDRFFAVRPEGSVSTLKIQRTERGDSAVYLCASSLGNIEAFFGQGTRLTVV.

The rearrangement uses TRBV6-5 and TRBJ1-2, with 8 nucleotides matching TRBD1. Germline V CDR1 and CDR2: MNHEY, SVGAGI. This CDR3 is built from 15 residues. V shed 5 bases and J 4 bases; nucleotides not matched to a gene: 9. CDR3 residues: CASSPDRGRIYGYTF. CDR3 DNA: TGTGCCAGCAGTCCCGACAGGGGAAGAATCTATGGCTACACCTTC.

A word on this clonotype: The junction shows a germline mismatch at one end, possibly a read error. The chain combines TRBV20-1 with TRBJ2-7; D not certain. The CDR3 spans 12 residues. Germline V gene sequence: CDR1 DFQATT, CDR2 SNEGSKA (reference sequence). The CDR3 region has the DNA TGCAGTGCCAGCCAGTACTCCTACGGGCAGTACTTC. It translates to CSASQYSYGQYF.